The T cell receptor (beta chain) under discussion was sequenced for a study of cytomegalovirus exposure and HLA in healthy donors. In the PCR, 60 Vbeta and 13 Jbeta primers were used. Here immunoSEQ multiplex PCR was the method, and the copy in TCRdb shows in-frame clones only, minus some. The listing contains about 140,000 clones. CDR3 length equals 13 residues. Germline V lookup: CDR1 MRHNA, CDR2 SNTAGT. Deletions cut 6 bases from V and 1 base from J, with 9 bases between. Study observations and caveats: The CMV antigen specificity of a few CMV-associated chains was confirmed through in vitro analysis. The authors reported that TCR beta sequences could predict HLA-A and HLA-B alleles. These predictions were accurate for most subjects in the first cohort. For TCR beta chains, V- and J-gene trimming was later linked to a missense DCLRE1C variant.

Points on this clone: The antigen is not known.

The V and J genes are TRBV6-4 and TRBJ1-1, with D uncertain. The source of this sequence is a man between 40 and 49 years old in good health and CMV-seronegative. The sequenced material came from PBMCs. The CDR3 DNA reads TGTGCCAGCAGAGCGACGGAGAACACTGAAGCTTTCTTT. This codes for CASRATENTEAFF.